This T cell receptor beta chain was profiled in a study of cytomegalovirus exposure and HLA in healthy donors. Healthy bone marrow donors made up the donors. Primers included in the PCR were 60 Vbeta and 13 Jbeta primers. Some clones are missing from TCRdb's copy, which holds only in-frame ones; the method was immunoSEQ multiplex PCR. The table includes 100,000 to 150,000 clones, around 76% detected once. V was pared by 0 bases and J by 1 base, with 7 bases of the junction left unmatched. This CDR3 has 17 residues. CDR1 is LNHNV and CDR2 is YYDKDF in the germline V gene (reference sequence). This clone was detected once.

V gene TRBV15 combines with J gene TRBJ2-7; TRBD1 aligns across 9 bases. The clonotype originates from a man aged 50 to 59 in good health and CMV-seropositive. Sequences were obtained from PBMCs. CDR3 amino acids: CATSRDLRDRVSYEQYF. The DNA of the CDR3 is TGTGCCACCAGCAGAGATCTCCGGGACAGGGTTTCCTACGAGCAGTACTTC.